A selection of T cell receptor beta chains follows, all from one sample in a study of OX40 agonist ivuxolimab in advanced cancers. This table comes from immunoSEQ multiplex PCR, and its TCRdb copy is limited to in-frame clones, with some not included. The table has some 98,000 clones, roughly 84% seen once. The sample in question was CD4+ or CD8+ T cells sorted from blood, obtained in a trial of the OX40 agonist ivuxolimab. The receptors were gathered from an adult with an advanced solid tumor such as melanoma, head and neck, liver or kidney cancer. CDR3s include the opening cysteine and the closing phenylalanine or tryptophan. Fields, in order: CDR3 protein, CDR3 DNA, clone size, D gene, V gene, J gene. The D gene is left open where the match is weak. Size is omitted from some rows. Given values are once, few, many or a class for expanded clones.

CDR3: CASRRGNSPLHF
DNA: TGTGCCAGCAGAAGGGGGAATTCACCCCTCCACTTT
size: .
D: .
V: TRBV6-5
J: TRBJ1-6

CDR3: CASSPRPSSGGARETQYF
DNA: TGTGCCAGCTCACCACGTCCCTCCAGCGGGGGGGCTCGAGAGACCCAGTACTTC
size: .
D: TRBD2
V: TRBV18
J: TRBJ2-5

CDR3: CASSLEWDRTEAFF
DNA: TGCGCCAGCAGCTTGGAATGGGATAGGACTGAAGCTTTCTTT
size: .
D: .
V: TRBV5-1
J: TRBJ1-1

CDR3: CASSARLGAYNSPLHF
DNA: TGTGCCAGCAGCGCGCGTTTAGGGGCGTATAATTCACCCCTCCACTTT
size: once
D: .
V: TRBV5-8
J: TRBJ1-6

CDR3: CASSVGSREAQYF
DNA: TGTGCCAGCAGCGTAGGCAGCAGGGAGGCGCAGTACTTC
size: .
D: .
V: TRBV9
J: TRBJ2-5

CDR3: CASSDSRTGLTNEQFF
DNA: TGTGCCAGCAGTGACTCCAGGACAGGGCTTACTAATGAGCAGTTCTTC
size: .
D: TRBD1
V: TRBV6-4
J: TRBJ2-1

CDR3: CASSLDREGGVDTQYF
DNA: TGTGCCAGCAGCTTAGATAGGGAGGGGGGAGTGGATACGCAGTATTTT
size: .
D: .
V: TRBV11-2
J: TRBJ2-3

CDR3: CASSPRDRGRSEQYF
DNA: TGTGCCAGCAGCCCCCGGGACAGGGGGCGGTCAGAGCAGTACTTC
size: few
D: TRBD1
V: TRBV9
J: TRBJ2-7

CDR3: CASSQSRGSTDTQYF
DNA: TGCGCCAGCAGTCAATCCCGGGGGAGCACAGATACGCAGTATTTT
size: .
D: .
V: TRBV23-1
J: TRBJ2-3

CDR3: CASSPQSPQNIQYF
DNA: TGTGCCAGCAGCCCCCAGAGTCCCCAAAACATTCAGTACTTC
size: .
D: .
V: TRBV6-1
J: TRBJ2-4

CDR3: CASERAFF
DNA: TGTGCCAGCGAGCGAGCTTTCTTT
size: .
D: .
V: TRBV6-1
J: TRBJ1-1

CDR3: CASSIRGDATDTQYF
DNA: TGTGCCAGTAGTATCCGCGGGGACGCCACAGATACGCAGTATTTT
size: .
D: .
V: TRBV19
J: TRBJ2-3

CDR3: CAWSVRPSASSAFF
DNA: TGTGCCTGGAGTGTACGTCCGAGTGCGTCCAGTGCATTCTTC
size: .
D: .
V: TRBV30
J: TRBJ2-1